A selection of T cell receptor beta chains follows, all from one sample in a study of cytomegalovirus exposure and HLA in healthy donors. This table comes from immunoSEQ multiplex PCR, and its TCRdb copy is limited to in-frame clones, with some not included. Of about 120,000 clones in the sample, about four fifths are singletons; the top ten hold more than 20%. Sequencing was carried out using PBMCs. These receptors all come from a young man in good health and CMV-seropositive. Both conserved end residues are part of each CDR3. A D gene is named only where the DNA matches it firmly. Rows may omit the clone size; those that give it use once, few, many or a size class.

>-|-|TRBJ2-3|TRBV5-1
TGCGCCAGCAGCTTGGGACAGGACCCAGATACGCAGTATTTT
CASSLGQDPDTQYF
>-|-|TRBJ2-5|TRBV29-1
TGCAGCGTTGAAGATTACTCTCAAGAGACCCAGTACTTC
CSVEDYSQETQYF
>TRBD2|-|TRBJ2-5|TRBV4-2
TGTGCCAGCAGCAATGTAGCGGGAATGGAGACCCAGTACTTC
CASSNVAGMETQYF
>-|-|TRBJ1-2|TRBV11-2
TGTGCCAGCAGCTCAGGGGTATGGGGGGGTCAAACCTTC
CASSSGVWGGQTF
>TRBD1|-|TRBJ2-1|TRBV5-1
TGCGCCAGCAGCTCTAATCCGACAGGGAGCTCCTACAATGAGCAGTTCTTC
CASSSNPTGSSYNEQFF
>TRBD1|-|TRBJ1-1|TRBV5-1
TGCGCCAGCAGCTTGGGGACAGGCATGAACACTGAAGCTTTCTTT
CASSLGTGMNTEAFF
>TRBD1|-|TRBJ2-3|TRBV27
TGTGCCAGCAGTTTATCCTTCGCGACAGGGGCAGATACGCAGTATTTT
CASSLSFATGADTQYF
>TRBD2|-|TRBJ2-5|TRBV5-5
TGTGCCAGCAGCTCGGGACTAGCGGGAGAGACCCAGTACTTC
CASSSGLAGETQYF
>-|-|TRBJ2-1|TRBV7-9
TGTGCCAGCAGCTTAACTCCAAGCGGTGAGCAGTTCTTC
CASSLTPSGEQFF
>-|-|TRBJ2-3|TRBV4-1
TGCGCCAGCAGCCAGATAAGGGGGGATACGCAGTATTTT
CASSQIRGDTQYF
>-|-|TRBJ2-3|TRBV5-8
TGTGCCAGCAGCTTTCAGGGGCTGGGGCACACAGATACGCAGTATTTT
CASSFQGLGHTDTQYF
>TRBD1|few|TRBJ2-3|TRBV9
TGTGCCAGCAGCCCACGACAGGGGAGCACAGATACGCAGTATTTT
CASSPRQGSTDTQYF
>-|-|TRBJ1-3|TRBV29-1
TGCAGCGTTGAAGGAGGGGACATCGGAAACACCATATATTTT
CSVEGGDIGNTIYF
>TRBD2|-|TRBJ2-5|TRBV18
TGTGCCAGCTCGCGGACTAGCGGGAGGCCAGAGACCCAGTACTTC
CASSRTSGRPETQYF
>-|-|TRBJ2-7|TRBV30
TGTGCCTGGAGTGTACTGTACCCGGGCTCCTACGAGCAGTACTTC
CAWSVLYPGSYEQYF
>-|-|TRBJ1-5|TRBV27
TGTGCCAGCAGCTCCGCCGGTCGGGCCCAGCATTTT
CASSSAGRAQHF
>-|once|TRBJ2-7|TRBV9
TGTGCCAGCAGCGGAAACAGGGATTTTGGGTACGAGCAGTACTTC
CASSGNRDFGYEQYF
>TRBD1|-|TRBJ1-5|TRBV19
TGTGCCAGTAGGAATGTCGACAGGGTCAATCAGCCCCAGCATTTT
CASRNVDRVNQPQHF
>-|-|TRBJ1-1|TRBV30
TGTGCCTGGAGTGTCCGGGTTCGGACTGAAGCTTTCTTT
CAWSVRVRTEAFF
>-|few|TRBJ1-2|TRBV10-3
TGTGCCATCAGTGGCAGGGAGGATGGCTACACCTTC
CAISGREDGYTF
>-|-|TRBJ2-5|TRBV5-4
TGTGCCAGCAGTGCGGAAGAGACCCAGTACTTC
CASSAEETQYF
>-|-|TRBJ1-2|TRBV6-7
TGTGCCAGCAGTTACTCGACAGGCGACGGCTACACCTTC
CASSYSTGDGYTF
>TRBD2|once|TRBJ2-1|TRBV5-4
TGTGCCAGCCAGACTAGCGGGGACTCCTACAATGAGCAGTTCTTC
CASQTSGDSYNEQFF
>TRBD1|few|TRBJ1-4|TRBV5-1
TGCGCCAGCAGCCGAGACAGGGGGCTTTCTGAAAAACTGTTTTTT
CASSRDRGLSEKLFF
>-|-|TRBJ2-7|TRBV11-3
TGTGCCAGTAGTACGCGCACAGGAGTATACGAGCAGTACTTC
CASSTRTGVYEQYF
>-|-|TRBJ1-6|TRBV30
TGTGCCTGGACAGAGTTGACTGCGGATAATTCACCCCTCCACTTT
CAWTELTADNSPLHF
>-|-|TRBJ1-6|TRBV6-5
TGTGCCAGCAGCGCGCGGCAAGTTTCACCCCTCCACTTT
CASSARQVSPLHF
>TRBD2|few|TRBJ2-7|TRBV4-2
TGTGCCAGCAGCCACTTACTAGCGGGGGGCAGGATCGACTACGAGCAGTACTTC
CASSHLLAGGRIDYEQYF
>TRBD1|-|TRBJ1-2|TRBV7-8
TGTGCCAGCAGCTTTGGACAGGGCTATGGCTACACCTTC
CASSFGQGYGYTF
>TRBD2|-|TRBJ2-1|TRBV6-5
TGTGCCAGCAGCCCCGGGACTAGCGGTTACAATGAGCAGTTCTTC
CASSPGTSGYNEQFF
>-|-|TRBJ1-6|TRBV6-1
TGTGCCAGCAGGGATACAGGGAATTCACCCCTCCACTTT
CASRDTGNSPLHF
>TRBD1|-|TRBJ2-7|TRBV7-2
TGTGCCAGCAGCTTAGATCTACAGGGGTTCTACGAGCAGTACTTC
CASSLDLQGFYEQYF
>-|once|TRBJ2-1|TRBV19
TGTGCCAGTTCTAGAGAAGAAACAGGGCGCGATGAGCAGTTCTTC
CASSREETGRDEQFF
>-|-|TRBJ2-3|TRBV7-9
TGTGCCAGCAGCTTCGAGGGAGATACGCAGTATTTT
CASSFEGDTQYF
>TRBD1|few|TRBJ2-3|TRBV2
TGTGCCAGCAGTGCACGAACAGGGGGGACAGATACGCAGTATTTT
CASSARTGGTDTQYF
>-|-|TRBJ2-7|TRBV9
TGTGCCAGCAGCGCCGGGGGGCGCCAGGACGAGCAGTACTTC
CASSAGGRQDEQYF
>TRBD1|-|TRBJ1-2|TRBV2
TGTGCCGGACAGGGGGTAAACTATGGCTACACCTTC
CAGQGVNYGYTF
>-|-|TRBJ1-5|TRBV28
TGTGCCAGCGCCCTGGCAGGGTCGGATCAGCCCCAGCATTTT
CASALAGSDQPQHF
>-|-|TRBJ2-2|TRBV5-4
TGTGCCAGCAGCCCGGGAGCAAGAAACACCGGGGAGCTGTTTTTT
CASSPGARNTGELFF